Included here is one TCR beta chain sequence, with context. There is no known antigen for this receptor. No much larger clonotype is one base removed from it; base qualities were not supplied. Peripheral blood CD8+ and CD4+ T cells from healthy donors, Susac syndrome patients and multiple sclerosis patients were profiled using high-throughput TCR beta sequencing. The healthy donors served as controls matched for age and sex. CD8+ TEMRA cells were enriched by FACS, while bulk CD8+ and CD4+ T cells were purified by magnetic negative isolation. Blood was drawn into EDTA tubes, processed within 24 hours, and PBMCs were isolated by density gradient centrifugation. PBMCs intended for TCR sequencing were cryopreserved in liquid nitrogen and thawed later in a water bath at 37 degrees C. The sorted or isolated CD4+, CD8+ and CD8+ TEMRA cells reached a purity of at least 90%. The CDR3 contains 14 residues, cysteine and phenylalanine counted. Only the CDR3 portion is preserved as DNA: 42 bases, with reading frame beginning at the first base. The V end loses 7 bases and the J end loses 5 bases, and a stretch of 17 bases separates them. CDR1 SNHLY and CDR2 FYNNEI are derived from the germline V gene.

This sample was taken from a study of CD8 T cells in Susac syndrome (dated by TCRdb to 2018 to 2020). In the study overall: Repertoire sequencing was used to test whether CD8+ T cell activation and differentiation in Susac syndrome was antigen driven. The clonality of the CD8+ T cell repertoire was compared across 12 healthy donors, around 14 Susac syndrome patients and about 15 multiple sclerosis patients. General conclusions and limits of the study: The number of individuals in the TCR sequencing and HLA analysis was recognized as being relatively small.

RNA was extracted using the RNeasy kit, and about 0.45 to 1 ug of the RNA was reverse transcribed with random hexamers. TCR beta CDR3 regions were amplified with the immunoSEQ multiplex PCR assay covering 54 Vbeta and 13 Jbeta segments. To correct PCR amplification bias, a synthetic template baseline was used for both primer optimization and computational correction. In the paper's pipeline: Reads were annotated to V, D and J genes according to IMGT and were analyzed with immunoSEQ Analyzer, with only productive sequences retained. To calculate clonality, Shannon entropy was normalized by log2 of the number of productive unique sequences and then subtracted from one. For each patient and control, public and private clones were evaluated among the 100 most prevalent clones. Clones were defined as Susac-specific when absent from the healthy and MS cohorts, from about 1,100 published viral clones and from other ImmuneACCESS disease sequences. TCRdb cleaned the public reads at Q25 with fastp, built clones with MiXCR and kept in-frame beta chains. Rows with one shared CDR3 protein collapse into an entry with the most common genes and DNA. These V and J calls derive from TCRdb rather than the authors' analysis. The sample profile shows more than 65,000 distinct CDR3 sequences; approximately 95% of them were found once. The top ten hold roughly 0.25% of the sample.

The sample taken for sequencing was CD8+ T cells from PBMCs. This sequence was found in a human donor in good health. The chain uses TRBV2 and TRBJ1-2, with the D gene uncertain. The base sequence is TGTGCCAGCACCGAACCAGCCCCCTGGTATGGCTACACCTTC. Its coded protein is CASTEPAPWYGYTF. With the portions outside the CDR3 filled from the reference TRBV2 and TRBJ1-2 genes, the complete variable region becomes EPEVTQTPSHQVTQMGQEVILRCVPISNHLYFYWYRQILGQKVEFLVSFYNNEISEKSEIFDDQFSVERPDGSNFTLKIRSTKLEDSAMYFCASTEPAPWYGYTFGSGTRLTVV.